Below, 9 T cell receptor beta chains from the same sample are listed, as sequenced in a study of T cell responses to AZD1222 COVID-19 vaccine. Assay: immunoSEQ multiplex PCR; the TCRdb copy retains only in-frame clones and omits some. The sample has roughly 85,000 clones; 90% are singletons. This specimen was peripheral blood, taken 28 days after the second AZD1222 dose. These receptors all come from an adult who received the AZD1222 COVID-19 vaccine.

The V gene is TRBV2, the J gene TRBJ2-7; weak D call: TRBD1 (5 bases). Germline V gene lookup returns CDR1 SNHLY and CDR2 FYNNEI. This CDR3 has 16 amino acids. Trimming left V 0 bases short and J 2 bases short, with 14 bases between. CDR3 protein: CASSEAGVIGPYEQYF. Written as DNA, the CDR3 is TGTGCCAGCAGTGAAGCAGGGGTAATAGGACCCTACGAGCAGTACTTC. Combining the CDR3 with reference TRBV2 and TRBJ2-7 gives the whole variable domain EPEVTQTPSHQVTQMGQEVILRCVPISNHLYFYWYRQILGQKVEFLVSFYNNEISEKSEIFDDQFSVERPDGSNFTLKIRSTKLEDSAMYFCASSEAGVIGPYEQYFGPGTRLTVT.

This sequence joins TRBV11-3 and TRBJ2-3, with D perhaps TRBD1 or TRBD2 (5 bases each). Germline loops: CDR1 SGHNT, CDR2 YENEEA. The CDR3 spans 11 residues. V was trimmed by 5 bases and J by 9 bases, leaving 9 bases between them. The CDR3, as DNA: TGTGCCAGCAGCCGAGGGGAGACGCAGTATTTT. This encodes CASSRGETQYF.

The V gene is TRBV7-8, the J gene TRBJ1-5; D may be TRBD1 (5 bases). V was cut by 5 bases and J by 0 bases, with 20 bases left in between. The CDR3 has 18 residues. Germline V lookup: CDR1 SGHVS, CDR2 FQNEAQ. CDR3 region: CASSISGADAYSNQPQHF. The CDR3 DNA sequence: TGTGCCAGCAGCATTTCCGGGGCAGACGCTTATAGCAATCAGCCCCAGCATTTT.

The chain couples TRBV27 to TRBJ2-7; 7 bases match TRBD1. Germline V gene data show CDR1 as MNHEY and CDR2 as SMNVEV (reference sequence). The CDR3 length is 13 residues. J lost 1 base, V lost 7 bases, and 4 bases had no gene match. DNA for the CDR3: TGTGCCAGCACCGAGACAGGGTCCTACGAGCAGTACTTC. Protein: CASTETGSYEQYF.

The gene calls are TRBV20-1 and TRBJ2-4; D assignment may be TRBD1 or TRBD2 (5 bases each). The length of the CDR3 is 13 residues. Germline lookup yields CDR1 DFQATT and CDR2 SNEGSKA (reference sequence). V was pared by 3 bases and J by 10 bases, with 16 bases between. In DNA, the CDR3 is TGCAGTGCTAGTAGGGACCCCCTAGGGATTCAGTACTTC. It yields the protein CSASRDPLGIQYF.

The chain carries TRBV4-1 and TRBJ1-3; TRBD1 matches 8 bases. This CDR3 has 18 residues. Looked up from germline, CDR1 is MGHRA and CDR2 is YSYEKL. V dropped 4 bases and J dropped 2; count of bases not matched to a gene: 13. CDR3 nucleotide sequence: TGCGCCAGCAGCCTCGGAGGACAGGGCACCGGCCCTGGAAACACCATATATTTT. Residues: CASSLGGQGTGPGNTIYF.

The J gene is TRBJ1-5, the V gene TRBV5-6; D is unclear. Germline CDR1 reads SGHDT; CDR2 reads YYEEEE. The CDR3 contains 14 residues. Trimming took off 0 bases at V and 3 bases at J, with 7 bases between the two ends. CDR3 sequence (DNA): TGTGCCAGCAGCTTGGAACAGAACAATCAGCCCCAGCATTTT. Amino acids: CASSLEQNNQPQHF.

The V gene is TRBV27, the J gene TRBJ2-1; no clear D. V lost 2 bases and J lost 6, with 5 bases in between. Germline assignment: CDR1 MNHEY and CDR2 SMNVEV (reference sequence). The CDR3 covers 12 residues. The CDR3 DNA is TGTGCCAGCAGTTTACGCGGCAATGAGCAGTTCTTC. It codes for CASSLRGNEQFF.

The genes are TRBV6-5 and TRBJ1-1, with 8 bases fitting TRBD1. This CDR3 has 13 residues. Germline CDR1 MNHEY, CDR2 SVGAGI. J lost 5 bases, V lost 5 bases, and 4 bases had no gene match. CDR3 residues: CASSTRQGTEAFF. CDR3 nucleotide sequence: TGTGCCAGCAGTACCCGACAGGGGACTGAAGCTTTCTTT.